This T cell receptor beta chain comes out of a study of technical replicates of blood from a handful of donors. The junction had 14 bases not matched to a gene; V was cut back by 1 base and J by 4 bases. Germline V gene sequence: CDR1 LGHNA, CDR2 YNFKEQ. The length of the CDR3 is 18 residues. The table came from immunoSEQ multiplex PCR; TCRdb's copy has only in-frame clones and leaves some out. Among fewer than 80,000 clones listed, around 92% were seen once. Sequenced input: PBMCs. The receptor was isolated from a human donor in good health. Some clones in this sample may be carry-over from other donors' samples. The chain employs TRBV4-2 and TRBJ2-7; 9 positions agree with TRBD1. CDR3 sequence: CASSQALGYRGLGYEQYF. Written as DNA, the CDR3 is TGTGCCAGCAGCCAAGCTTTAGGATACAGGGGGCTGGGGTACGAGCAGTACTTC.